There are a few counts of the clone carrying this T cell receptor (beta chain). Its target is unknown. Preparation of the TCRbeta library was carried out with unique molecular identifiers. Using its own MiXCR run on the PCR reads, TCRdb lists one record per CDR3 protein. The sample lists about a million distinct CDR3 sequences, roughly 29% seen once, with roughly 27% in the top ten. The sample belongs to a study of T-cell reconstitution after alpha-beta-depleted transplantation in children. Study-wide findings and caveats: Hyperexpanded clones declined; after one year, newly produced T cells mostly supplied diversity.

The receptor comes from a boy in the first two years of life who had a stem cell transplant for SCID, so the T cells may come from the graft donor. This sample comprised PBMCs, mostly from graft donor cells, obtained 360 days after TCRalphabeta/CD19-depleted stem cell transplant.

CDR3 protein: CSATLGETQYF. The CDR3 nucleotides are TGCAGTGCTACTCTAGGGGAGACCCAGTACTTC. The rearrangement joins TRBV20-1 to TRBJ2-5; no definite D call. Deletions cut 4 bases from V and 5 bases from J, with 8 bases between. The CDR3 loop spans 11 amino acids. In germline, CDR1 is DFQATT, CDR2 SNEGSKA (reference sequence).